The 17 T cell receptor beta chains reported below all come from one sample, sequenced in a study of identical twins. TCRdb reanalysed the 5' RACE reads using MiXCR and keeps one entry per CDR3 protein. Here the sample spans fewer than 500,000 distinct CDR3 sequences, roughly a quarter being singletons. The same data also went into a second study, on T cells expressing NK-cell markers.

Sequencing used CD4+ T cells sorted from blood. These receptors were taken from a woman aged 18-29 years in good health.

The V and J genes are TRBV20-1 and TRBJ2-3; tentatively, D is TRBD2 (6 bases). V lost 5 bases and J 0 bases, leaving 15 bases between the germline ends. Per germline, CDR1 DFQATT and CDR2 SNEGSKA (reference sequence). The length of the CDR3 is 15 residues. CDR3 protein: CSAFASAQSTDTQYF. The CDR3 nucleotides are TGCAGTGCTTTTGCTAGCGCTCAAAGCACAGATACGCAGTATTTT.

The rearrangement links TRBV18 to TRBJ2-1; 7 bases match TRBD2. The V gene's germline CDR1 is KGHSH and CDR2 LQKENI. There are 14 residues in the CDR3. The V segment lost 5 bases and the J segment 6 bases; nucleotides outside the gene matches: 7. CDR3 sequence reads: CASSTGGTSNEQFF. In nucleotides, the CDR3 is TGTGCCAGCTCAACCGGGGGGACCTCCAATGAGCAGTTCTTC.

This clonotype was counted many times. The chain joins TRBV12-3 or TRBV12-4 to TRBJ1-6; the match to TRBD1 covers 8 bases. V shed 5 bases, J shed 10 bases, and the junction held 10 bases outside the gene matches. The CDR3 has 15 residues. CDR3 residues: CASSPADRDRSPLHF. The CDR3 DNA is TGTGCCAGCAGTCCCGCGGACAGGGACCGATCACCCCTCCACTTT.

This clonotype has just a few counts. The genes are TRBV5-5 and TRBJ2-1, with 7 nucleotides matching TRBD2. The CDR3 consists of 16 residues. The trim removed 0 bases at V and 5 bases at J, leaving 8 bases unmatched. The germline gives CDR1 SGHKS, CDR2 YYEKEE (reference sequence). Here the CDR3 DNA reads TGTGCCAGCAGCTTGGCCCGACTAGCTCTAAACAATGAGCAGTTCTTC. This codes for CASSLARLALNNEQFF.

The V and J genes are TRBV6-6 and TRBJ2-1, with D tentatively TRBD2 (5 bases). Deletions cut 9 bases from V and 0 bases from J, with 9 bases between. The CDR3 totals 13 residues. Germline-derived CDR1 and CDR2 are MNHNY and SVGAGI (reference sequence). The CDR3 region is CASGLGSYNEQFF. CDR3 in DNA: TGTGCCAGTGGACTCGGCTCCTACAATGAGCAGTTCTTC.

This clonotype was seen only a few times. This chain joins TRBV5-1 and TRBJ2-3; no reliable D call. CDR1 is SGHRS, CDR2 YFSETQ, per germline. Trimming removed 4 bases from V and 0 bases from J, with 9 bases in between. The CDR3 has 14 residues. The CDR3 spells CASSPPSSTDTQYF. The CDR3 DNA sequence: TGCGCCAGCAGCCCACCCTCTAGCACAGATACGCAGTATTTT.

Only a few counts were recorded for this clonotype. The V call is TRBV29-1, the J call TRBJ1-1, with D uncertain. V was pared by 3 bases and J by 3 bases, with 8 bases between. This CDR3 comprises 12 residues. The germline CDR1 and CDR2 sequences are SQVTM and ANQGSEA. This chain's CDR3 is CSVERVDTEAFF. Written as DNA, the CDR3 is TGCAGCGTTGAGCGCGTGGACACTGAAGCTTTCTTT.

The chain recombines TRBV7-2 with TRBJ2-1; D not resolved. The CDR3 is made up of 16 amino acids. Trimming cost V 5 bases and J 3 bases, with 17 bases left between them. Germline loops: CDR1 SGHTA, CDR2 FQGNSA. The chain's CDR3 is CASSRDYATVYNEQFF. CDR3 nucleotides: TGTGCCAGCAGCCGTGATTATGCCACGGTCTACAATGAGCAGTTCTTC.

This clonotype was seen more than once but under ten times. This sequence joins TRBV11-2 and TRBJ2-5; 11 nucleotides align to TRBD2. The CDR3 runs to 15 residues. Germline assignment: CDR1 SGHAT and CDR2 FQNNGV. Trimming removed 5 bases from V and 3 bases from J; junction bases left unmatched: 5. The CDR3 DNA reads TGTGCCAGCAGCCACCTAGCGGGGGGAGAAGAGACCCAGTACTTC. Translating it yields CASSHLAGGEETQYF. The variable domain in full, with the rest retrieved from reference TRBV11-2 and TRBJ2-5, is EAGVAQSPRYKIIEKRQSVAFWCNPISGHATLYWYQQILGQGPKLLIQFQNNGVVDDSQLPKDRFSAERLKGVDSTLKIQPAKLEDSAVYLCASSHLAGGEETQYFGPGTRLLVL.

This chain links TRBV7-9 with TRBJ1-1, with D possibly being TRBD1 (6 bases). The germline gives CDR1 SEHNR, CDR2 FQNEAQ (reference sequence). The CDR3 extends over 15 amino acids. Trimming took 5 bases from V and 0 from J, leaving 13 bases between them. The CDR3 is CASSKGHNMNTEAFF. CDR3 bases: TGTGCCAGCAGCAAGGGACACAACATGAACACTGAAGCTTTCTTT.

The chain's CDR3 is CASSYSYTSGSYEQYF. In DNA, the CDR3 is TGTGCCAGCAGTTACTCCTATACTAGCGGGAGCTACGAGCAGTACTTC. This chain joins TRBV6-5 and TRBJ2-7, with 11 bases aligning to TRBD2. The junction had 4 bases not matched to a gene; V was cut back by 0 bases and J by 3 bases. The CDR3 is 16 amino acids. Germline V gene sequence: CDR1 MNHEY, CDR2 SVGAGI.

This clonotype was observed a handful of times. The CDR3 region is CASSQEAGMRQPQHF. CDR3 in DNA: TGCGCCAGCAGCCAAGAAGCAGGTATGCGACAGCCCCAGCATTTT. This chain joins TRBV4-3 and TRBJ1-5; no clear D. Deletions cut 0 bases from V and 7 bases from J, with 13 bases between. From germline, CDR1 is LGHNA and CDR2 YSLEER. This CDR3 has 15 residues.

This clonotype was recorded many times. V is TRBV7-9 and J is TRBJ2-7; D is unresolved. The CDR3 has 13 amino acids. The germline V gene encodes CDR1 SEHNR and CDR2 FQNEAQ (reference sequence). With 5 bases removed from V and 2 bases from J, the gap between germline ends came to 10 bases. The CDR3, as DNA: TGTGCCAGCAGCGTCGACGCCACCTACGAGCAGTACTTC. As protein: CASSVDATYEQYF. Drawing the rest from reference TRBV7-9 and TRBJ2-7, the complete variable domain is DTGVSQNPRHKITKRGQNVTFRCDPISEHNRLYWYRQTLGQGPEFLTYFQNEAQLEKSRLLSDRFSAERPKGSFSTLEIQRTEQGDSAMYLCASSVDATYEQYFGPGTRLTVT.

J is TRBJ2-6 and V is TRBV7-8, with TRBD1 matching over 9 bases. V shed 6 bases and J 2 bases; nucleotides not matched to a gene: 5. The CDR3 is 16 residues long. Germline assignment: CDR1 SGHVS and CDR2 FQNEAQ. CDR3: CASRDRGVPGANVLTF. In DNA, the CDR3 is TGTGCCAGCAGGGACAGGGGAGTTCCTGGGGCCAACGTCCTGACTTTC.

The CDR3 loop reads CASSPTASYEQYF. CDR3 DNA: TGTGCCAGCTCACCCACGGCCTCCTACGAGCAGTACTTC. The chain couples TRBV18 to TRBJ2-7; D is ambiguous. Trimming removed 3 bases at V and 0 bases at J, with 6 bases between. The CDR3 runs to 13 residues. Per the germline V gene, CDR1 is KGHSH and CDR2 is LQKENI.

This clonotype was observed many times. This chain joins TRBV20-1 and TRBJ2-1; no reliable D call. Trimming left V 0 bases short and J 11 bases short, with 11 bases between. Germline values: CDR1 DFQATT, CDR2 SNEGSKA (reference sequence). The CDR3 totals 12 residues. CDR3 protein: CSAREGETKQFF. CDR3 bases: TGCAGTGCTAGAGAGGGTGAGACAAAGCAGTTCTTC.

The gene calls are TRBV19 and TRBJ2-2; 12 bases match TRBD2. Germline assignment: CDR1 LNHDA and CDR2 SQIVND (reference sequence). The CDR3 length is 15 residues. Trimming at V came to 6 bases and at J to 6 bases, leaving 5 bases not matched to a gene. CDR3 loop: CASRRLAGVAGELFF. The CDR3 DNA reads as TGTGCCAGTAGAAGACTAGCGGGAGTGGCCGGGGAGCTGTTTTTT.